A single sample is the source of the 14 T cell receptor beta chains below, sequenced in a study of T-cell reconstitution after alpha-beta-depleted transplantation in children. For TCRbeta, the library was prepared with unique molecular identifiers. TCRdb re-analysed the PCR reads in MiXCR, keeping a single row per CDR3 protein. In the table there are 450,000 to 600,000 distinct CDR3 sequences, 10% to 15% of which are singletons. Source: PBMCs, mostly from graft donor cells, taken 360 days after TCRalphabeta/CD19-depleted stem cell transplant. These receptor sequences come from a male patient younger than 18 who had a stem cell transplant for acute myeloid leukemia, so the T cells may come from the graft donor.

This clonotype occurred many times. The DNA of the CDR3 is TGTGCCAGCAGCCGCAGAACTAGCGGGAGGACCGGGGAGCTGTTTTTT. Translating gives CASSRRTSGRTGELFF. This chain links TRBV3-1 with TRBJ2-2, with 12 bases matching TRBD2. Germline CDR1 LGHDT, CDR2 YNNKEL (reference sequence). Unmatched junction bases numbered 5, after V lost 4 bases and J lost 5 bases. This CDR3 has 16 residues.

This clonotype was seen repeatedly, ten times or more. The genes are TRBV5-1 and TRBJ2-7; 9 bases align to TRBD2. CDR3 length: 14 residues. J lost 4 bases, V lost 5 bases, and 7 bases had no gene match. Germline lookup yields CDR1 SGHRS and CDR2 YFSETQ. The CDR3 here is CASSFSGSRYEQYF. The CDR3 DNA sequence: TGCGCCAGCAGTTTTAGCGGGAGTCGGTACGAGCAGTACTTC. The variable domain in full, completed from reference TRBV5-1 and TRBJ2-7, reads KAGVTQTPRYLIKTRGQQVTLSCSPISGHRSVSWYQQTPGQGLQFLFEYFSETQRNKGNFPGRFSGRQFSNSRSEMNVSTLELGDSALYLCASSFSGSRYEQYFGPGTRLTVT.

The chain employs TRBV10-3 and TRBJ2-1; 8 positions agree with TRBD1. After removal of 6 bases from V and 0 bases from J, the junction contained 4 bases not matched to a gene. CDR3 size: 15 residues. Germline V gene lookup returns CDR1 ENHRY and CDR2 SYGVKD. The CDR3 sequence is CAIRWDRSSYNEQFF. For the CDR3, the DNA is TGTGCCATCAGATGGGACAGGAGCTCCTACAATGAGCAGTTCTTC.

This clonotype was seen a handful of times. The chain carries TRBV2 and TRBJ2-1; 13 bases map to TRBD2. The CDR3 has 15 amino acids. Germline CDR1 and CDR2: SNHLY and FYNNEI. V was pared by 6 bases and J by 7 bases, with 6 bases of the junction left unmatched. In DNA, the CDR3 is TGTGCCAGCAGCGCACTAGCGGGAGGGAAGAATGAGCAGTTCTTC. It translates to CASSALAGGKNEQFF.

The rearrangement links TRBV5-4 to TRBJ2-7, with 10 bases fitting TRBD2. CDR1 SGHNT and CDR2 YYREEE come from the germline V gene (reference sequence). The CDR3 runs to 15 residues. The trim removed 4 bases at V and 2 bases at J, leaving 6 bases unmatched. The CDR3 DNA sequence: TGTGCCAGCAGCCCGGGACTAGCGTTAGCCTACGAGCAGTACTTC. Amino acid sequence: CASSPGLALAYEQYF.

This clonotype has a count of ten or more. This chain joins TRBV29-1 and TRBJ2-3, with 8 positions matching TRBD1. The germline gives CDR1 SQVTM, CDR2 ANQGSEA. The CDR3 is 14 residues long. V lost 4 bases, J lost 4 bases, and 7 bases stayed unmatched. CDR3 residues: CSVATGALADTQYF. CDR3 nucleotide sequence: TGCAGCGTTGCGACAGGGGCTTTAGCAGATACGCAGTATTTT.

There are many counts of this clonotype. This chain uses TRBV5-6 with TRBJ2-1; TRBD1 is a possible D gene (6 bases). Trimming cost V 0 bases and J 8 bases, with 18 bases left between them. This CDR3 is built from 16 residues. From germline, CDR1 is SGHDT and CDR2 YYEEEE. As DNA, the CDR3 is TGTGCCAGCAGCTTGGGACCCAGGGGAGTAATCTATGAGCAGTTCTTC. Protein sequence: CASSLGPRGVIYEQFF.

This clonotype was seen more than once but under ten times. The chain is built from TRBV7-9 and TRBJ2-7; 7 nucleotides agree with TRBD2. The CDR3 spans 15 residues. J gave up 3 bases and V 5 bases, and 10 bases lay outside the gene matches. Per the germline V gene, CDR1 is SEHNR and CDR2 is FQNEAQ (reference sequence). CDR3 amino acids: CASSPGTITGYEQYF. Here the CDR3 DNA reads TGTGCCAGCAGCCCGGGGACTATTACAGGCTACGAGCAGTACTTC.

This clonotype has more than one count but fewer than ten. The CDR3 sequence: CASSARRVNQPQHF. The CDR3 DNA sequence: TGTGCCAGCAGCGCCCGACGGGTCAATCAGCCCCAGCATTTT. The genes are TRBV7-2 and TRBJ1-5; D gene ambiguous. V lost 5 bases and J lost 3, with 11 bases in between. The CDR3 is made up of 14 amino acids. Germline CDR1 reads SGHTA; CDR2 reads FQGNSA.

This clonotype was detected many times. The CDR3 spells CASSPGLTYNEQFF. CDR3 sequence (DNA): TGTGCCAGCAGCCCGGGACTTACCTACAATGAGCAGTTCTTC. The rearrangement links TRBV7-2 to TRBJ2-1, with a weak D call TRBD2 (6 bases). Trimming took 5 bases from V and 2 from J, leaving 10 bases between them. Germline CDR1 reads SGHTA; CDR2 reads FQGNSA. The CDR3 loop spans 14 amino acids.

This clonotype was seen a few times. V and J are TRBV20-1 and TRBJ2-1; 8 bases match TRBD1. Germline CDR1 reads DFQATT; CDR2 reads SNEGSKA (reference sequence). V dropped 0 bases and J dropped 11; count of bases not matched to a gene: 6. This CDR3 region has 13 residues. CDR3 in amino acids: CSARDPDRDQQFF. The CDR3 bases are TGCAGTGCTAGAGACCCGGACAGGGACCAGCAGTTCTTC.

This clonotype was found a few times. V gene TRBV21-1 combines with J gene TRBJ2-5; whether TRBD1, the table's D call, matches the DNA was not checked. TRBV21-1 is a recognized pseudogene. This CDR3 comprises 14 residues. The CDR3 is CASSKASGVGSQYF. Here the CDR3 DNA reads TGTGCCAGCAGCAAAGCATCAGGGGTAGGGTCCCAGTACTTC.

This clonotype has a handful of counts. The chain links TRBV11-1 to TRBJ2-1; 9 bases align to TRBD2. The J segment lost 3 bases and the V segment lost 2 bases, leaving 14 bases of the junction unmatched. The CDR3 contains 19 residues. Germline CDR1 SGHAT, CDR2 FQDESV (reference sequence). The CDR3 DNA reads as TGTGCCAGCAGCTTACGCGTAGCGGGAGAGGGGCTTATCTACAATGAGCAGTTCTTC. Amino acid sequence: CASSLRVAGEGLIYNEQFF.

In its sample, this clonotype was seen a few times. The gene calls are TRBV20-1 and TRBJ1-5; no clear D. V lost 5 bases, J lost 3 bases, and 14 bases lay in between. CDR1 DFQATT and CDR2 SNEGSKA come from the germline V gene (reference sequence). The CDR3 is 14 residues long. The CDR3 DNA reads TGCAGTGCTGGCTCAGGCGGGTACAATCAGCCCCAGCATTTT. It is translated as CSAGSGGYNQPQHF.